Listed below are T cell receptor beta chains from one sample, sequenced in a study of OX40 agonist ivuxolimab in advanced cancers. Sequencing used immunoSEQ multiplex PCR; TCRdb keeps in-frame clones, though not all of them. The sample shows tens of thousands of clones, around 77% of them seen only once. The source material was CD4+ or CD8+ T cells sorted from blood, sampled in a trial of the OX40 agonist ivuxolimab. These receptors came from an adult with an advanced solid tumor such as melanoma, head and neck, liver or kidney cancer. Each CDR3 is given with its conserved first and last residue. A D gene is named only where the DNA matches it firmly. Size values are once, few and many counts, or a class for expanded clones, and some rows have none.

v_gene	abundance	j_gene	d_gene	CDR3aa	CDR3nt
TRBV21-1	-	TRBJ2-1	-	CASSSRGPLNNEQFF	TGTGCCAGCAGTTCCAGGGGGCCTCTAAACAATGAGCAGTTCTTC
TRBV14	-	TRBJ1-1	-	CASSQVRGDEAFF	TGTGCCAGCAGCCAAGTCCGTGGGGATGAAGCTTTCTTT
TRBV28	once	TRBJ1-2	-	CASRTTGILSRYGYTF	TGTGCCAGCAGAACAACAGGGATCCTATCTCGCTACGGCTACACCTTC
TRBV27	-	TRBJ2-7	TRBD2	CASSTSGLSYEQYF	TGTGCCAGCAGTACTAGCGGGCTCTCCTACGAGCAGTACTTC
TRBV7-3	-	TRBJ2-2	-	CASSDWGSTNTGELFF	TGTGCCAGCAGCGACTGGGGCAGTACGAACACCGGGGAGCTGTTTTTT
TRBV30	-	TRBJ2-1	-	CAWSVQSEQFF	TGTGCCTGGAGTGTACAGAGTGAGCAGTTCTTC
TRBV5-1	-	TRBJ1-1	-	CASSLDGTLYF	TGCGCCAGCAGCTTGGACGGGACCCTTTACTTT
TRBV7-2	-	TRBJ1-4	TRBD1	CASSSYPTGQNEKLFF	TGTGCCAGCAGCTCCTACCCGACAGGGCAAAATGAAAAACTGTTTTTT
TRBV7-2	-	TRBJ2-3	-	CASSFTRGTDTQYF	TGTGCCAGCAGCTTTACTCGCGGCACAGATACGCAGTATTTT
TRBV6-1	-	TRBJ2-7	-	CASSAPSYEQYF	TGTGCCAGCAGTGCCCCCTCCTACGAGCAGTACTTC
TRBV27	-	TRBJ2-3	TRBD2	CASSFSGSGADTQYF	TGTGCCAGCAGTTTCAGCGGGAGCGGGGCAGATACGCAGTATTTT
TRBV5-8	-	TRBJ2-1	TRBD2	CASRGGSSYNEQFF	TGTGCCAGTCGGGGGGGGAGCTCCTACAATGAGCAGTTCTTC
TRBV12-2	-	TRBJ2-3	-	CASRSDSGDGTDTQYF	TGTGCAAGTCGCTCGGATAGCGGGGATGGTACAGATACGCAGTATTTT
TRBV5-1	-	TRBJ2-3	-	CASSPGSMRTDTQYF	TGCGCCAGCAGCCCGGGGTCCATGCGCACAGATACGCAGTATTTT
TRBV27	-	TRBJ2-2	-	CASSFRPPGAVTGELFF	TGTGCCAGCAGTTTCCGGCCTCCGGGGGCGGTCACCGGGGAGCTGTTTTTT
TRBV19	-	TRBJ2-7	TRBD1	CASSISGQGTYEQYF	TGTGCCAGTAGTATTAGCGGACAGGGCACCTACGAGCAGTACTTC
TRBV19	medium-sized	TRBJ2-1	TRBD1	CASSFKDRANEQFF	TGTGCCAGTAGTTTCAAGGACAGGGCCAATGAGCAGTTCTTC
TRBV28	-	TRBJ2-3	TRBD1	CASLPGQVDTQYF	TGTGCCAGCCTCCCGGGACAGGTAGATACGCAGTATTTT
TRBV2	-	TRBJ2-1	-	CASVLQYNEQFF	TGTGCCAGCGTACTACAGTACAATGAGCAGTTCTTC
TRBV19	-	TRBJ1-2	TRBD1	CASSIDRGLDYGYTF	TGTGCCAGTAGTATAGACAGGGGGCTGGACTATGGCTACACCTTC
TRBV6-1	-	TRBJ1-4	-	CASSLRDPTNEKLFF	TGTGCCAGCAGTCTCCGGGACCCAACTAATGAAAAACTGTTTTTT
TRBV10-2	-	TRBJ2-1	TRBD2	CASRTSGGGDEQFF	TGCGCCAGCAGGACTAGCGGGGGCGGAGATGAGCAGTTCTTC
TRBV11-2	-	TRBJ1-6	-	CASSLLQGSSPLHF	TGTGCCAGCAGCTTGTTGCAGGGGAGTTCACCCCTCCACTTT
TRBV5-1	-	TRBJ2-3	-	CASSLGGTQYF	TGCGCCAGCAGCTTGGGCGGTACGCAGTATTTT
TRBV11-3	-	TRBJ2-2	TRBD1	CATQGQGGTGELFF	TGTGCCACCCAGGGACAGGGGGGCACCGGGGAGCTGTTTTTT
TRBV29-1	-	TRBJ1-2	TRBD1	CSVEVNRGKGYTF	TGCAGCGTTGAAGTTAACAGGGGGAAAGGCTACACCTTC
TRBV6-1	-	TRBJ2-1	TRBD1	CASRRDREQFF	TGTGCCAGCAGAAGGGACAGAGAACAGTTCTTC
TRBV28	-	TRBJ2-3	TRBD2	CASSLAGGDTQYF	TGTGCCAGCAGTTTAGCGGGAGGGGATACGCAGTATTTT
TRBV9	-	TRBJ2-1	-	CASSVVVGGNEQFF	TGTGCCAGCAGCGTAGTGGTGGGTGGAAATGAGCAGTTCTTC
TRBV6-1	-	TRBJ2-7	-	CASSERPGEYYEQYF	TGTGCCAGCAGTGAACGTCCGGGAGAATACTACGAGCAGTACTTC
TRBV6-4	-	TRBJ2-7	-	CASSDSSGTRQYF	TGTGCCAGCAGTGACTCCTCCGGGACCAGACAGTACTTC
TRBV19	-	TRBJ2-1	TRBD2	CASRPSGGLAFF	TGTGCCAGTAGACCTAGCGGGGGCTTAGCGTTCTTC
TRBV27	once	TRBJ2-7	TRBD1	CASSPTPSLGDRVYEQYF	TGTGCCAGCAGTCCAACCCCTAGCCTGGGGGACAGGGTATACGAGCAGTACTTC
TRBV5-1	-	TRBJ2-3	TRBD1	CASSQDGTVVNTQYF	TGCGCCAGCAGCCAAGACGGGACAGTGGTTAATACGCAGTATTTT
TRBV14	few	TRBJ1-2	-	CASSQGGNYGYTF	TGTGCCAGCAGCCAAGGGGGGAACTATGGCTACACCTTC
TRBV27	once	TRBJ1-2	-	CASSFFDGRNYGYTF	TGTGCCAGCAGTTTCTTCGATGGTCGTAACTATGGCTACACCTTC
TRBV7-2	-	TRBJ2-7	-	CASSLAGENEQYF	TGTGCCAGCAGCTTAGCGGGGGAAAACGAGCAGTACTTC
TRBV14	-	TRBJ2-1	-	CASSHGLGTTRNNEQFF	TGTGCCAGCAGCCACGGACTCGGGACCACTAGGAACAATGAGCAGTTCTTC
TRBV5-5	-	TRBJ1-1	-	CASSPWRNTEAFF	TGTGCCAGCAGCCCGTGGAGGAACACTGAAGCTTTCTTT
TRBV7-9	-	TRBJ2-3	-	CASSLFPDYTDTQYF	TGTGCCAGCAGCTTATTCCCCGATTACACAGATACGCAGTATTTT
TRBV6-1	-	TRBJ1-4	TRBD1	CASSTGQPTNEKLFF	TGTGCCAGCAGTACGGGACAGCCAACTAATGAAAAACTGTTTTTT
TRBV10-3	-	TRBJ2-2	TRBD2	CAISGLAGNTGELFF	TGTGCCATCAGTGGACTAGCGGGCAACACCGGGGAGCTGTTTTTT
TRBV14	-	TRBJ2-5	-	CASSTRDFQETQYF	TGTGCCAGCAGCACCCGGGACTTCCAAGAGACCCAGTACTTC